The 20 T cell receptor beta chains listed next were all sequenced from one sample in a study of T cell clonality in common variable immunodeficiency. Study conclusions and caveats: In common variable immunodeficiency, TCR beta chains reportedly carried fewer deletions and N-nucleotide insertions.

Generated by immunoSEQ multiplex PCR, the TCRdb table keeps only in-frame clones and is missing some. In total the sample includes 15,000 to 25,000 clones, none of them seen once. The antigens these receptors bind are not known. The sequencing input was peripheral blood mononuclear cells. The receptors stem from a human donor with common variable immunodeficiency.

Details on this clone: The read falls 3 residues short of the CDR3 end, and the missing part is taken from the germline J gene. The chain uses TRBV6-2 or TRBV6-3 and TRBJ1-1, with 7 bases lining up with TRBD1. J was trimmed by 3 bases and V by 6 bases; bases with no gene match: 4. The germline gives CDR1 MNHEY, CDR2 SVGEGT. The CDR3 length is 13 residues. Incomplete CDR3 DNA: TGTGCCAGCAGCATCAGGGGGGACACTGAA. Its protein is CASSIRGDTE. The CDR3 as a whole reads CASSIRGDTEAFF.

This CDR3 is CASSSLYGYTF. The sequenced CDR3 bases are TGTGCCAGCAGTTCCCTCTATGGC. The chain couples TRBV6-2 or TRBV6-3 to TRBJ1-2, with no clear D. Read sequence stops 3 residues before the CDR3 end, and the germline J gene provides the missing end. The V and J ends lost 4 bases and 4 bases respectively, with 4 bases between them. The CDR3 spans 11 residues. Germline V gene lookup returns CDR1 MNHEY and CDR2 SVGEGT.

This clone was picked up many times. CDR3 residues: CASSAGNNSPLHF. CDR3 DNA (partial): TGTGCCAGCAGTGCAGGGAATAATTCACCC. This sequence joins TRBV6-4 and TRBJ1-6; weak D call: TRBD1 (5 bases). The DNA ends 3 residues before the CDR3 does, and the rest of the CDR3 is filled in from the germline J gene. Germline CDR1 MRHNA, CDR2 SNTAGT. Trimming shortened V by 4 bases and J by 5 bases, and 6 bases separated the two germline ends. The CDR3 contains 13 residues.

This clone was observed a handful of times. The CDR3 is CASSQTAGTPYEQYF. The part of the CDR3 DNA that was read is TGTGCCAGCAGCCAGACCGCCGGGACACCATACGAG. The chain is built from TRBV7-2 and TRBJ2-7; a weak D match, TRBD1 (6 bases). The sequenced fragment ends 3 residues before the CDR3 boundary, so the rest is inferred from the germline J gene. Trimming took off 5 bases at V and 4 bases at J, with 18 bases between the two ends. The CDR3 totals 15 residues. CDR1 SGHTA and CDR2 FQGNSA come from the germline V gene.

Worth noting for this clone: The DNA ends 3 residues before the CDR3 does, and the rest of the CDR3 is filled in from the germline J gene. The chain couples TRBV20-1 to TRBJ2-5; TRBD2 matches 9 bases. Germline-derived CDR1 and CDR2 are DFQATT and SNEGSKA (reference sequence). The ends lost 0 bases at V and 7 bases at J; junction bases unmatched: 9. The CDR3 spans 15 residues. The part of the CDR3 DNA that was read is TGCAGTGCTAGAGACAAGGCGGGAGGGATTAGGACC. Translated, it gives CSARDKAGGIRT. The entire CDR3 is CSARDKAGGIRTQYF.

Note on this clone: The read finishes 3 residues shy of the CDR3 end, and the germline J gene is used to complete it. The chain joins TRBV19 to TRBJ2-3; 10 bases are shared with TRBD2. Trimming took 4 bases from V and 2 from J; bases not matched to a gene: 6. CDR1 is LNHDA and CDR2 is SQIVND in the germline V gene (reference sequence). The CDR3 consists of 16 residues. CDR3 in amino acids: CASSTGLAVLTDTQYF. The sequenced CDR3 bases are TGTGCCAGTAGTACTGGACTAGCGGTACTCACAGATACG.

This clone was observed many times. The read terminates 3 residues before the CDR3 end, so the remaining end is supplied by the germline J gene. The gene calls are TRBV29-1 and TRBJ2-5, with 8 nucleotides matching TRBD1. V lost 8 bases to trimming and J lost 5 bases; unmatched junction nucleotides: 4. The germline CDR1 and CDR2 sequences are SQVTM and ANQGSEA. The CDR3 sequence is 11 residues long. The CDR3 region is CSTRQGETQYF. The part of the CDR3 DNA that was read is TGCAGCACGAGACAGGGGGAGACC.

This clone was detected only a few times. The read is 3 residues too short to cover the CDR3 end, so that end is filled in from the germline J gene. The chain has TRBV7-9 and TRBJ2-3; D perhaps matches TRBD2 (5 bases). Germline loops: CDR1 SEHNR, CDR2 FQNEAQ (reference sequence). This CDR3 has 14 amino acids. Trimming stripped 1 base from V and 7 bases from J, with 12 bases between. The CDR3 region is CASSLEPSGYTQYF. The sequenced part of the CDR3 DNA is TGTGCCAGCAGCTTAGAACCCAGCGGATATACG.

The part of the CDR3 DNA that was read is TGTGCCAGCAGTTCACCAGGACTAGTATCCGAGACC. As protein: CASSSPGLVSET. The CDR3 as a whole reads CASSSPGLVSETQYF. This sequence joins TRBV6-2 or TRBV6-3 and TRBJ2-5, with 7 bases matching TRBD2. The CDR3 extends 3 residues past the end of the read, so its final part is completed from the germline J gene. Germline loops: CDR1 MNHEY, CDR2 SVGEGT. V was clipped by 4 bases and J by 5 bases; unmatched bases: 10. The CDR3 extends over 15 amino acids.

The table lists this clone with a few counts. The read ends 3 residues shy of where the CDR3 ends; the end is completed using the germline J gene. The chain employs TRBV23-1 and TRBJ2-1; no firm D call. TRBV23-1 is treated as an ORF (open reading frame) with a function not yet certain. This CDR3 region has 14 residues. The V and J ends lost 2 bases and 1 base respectively, with 6 bases between them. Here the CDR3 reads CASSQRFSYNEQFF. CDR3 DNA, as far as it was read: TGCGCCAGCAGTCAACGGTTTTCCTACAATGAG.

This clone appeared a few times. The CDR3 is cut off 3 residues early in the read; its end comes from the germline J gene. The chain carries TRBV19 and TRBJ1-1; D not certain. The CDR3 runs 16 residues. The V end was cut by 1 base, the J end by 6 bases, with 18 bases between. Germline V gives CDR1 LNHDA, CDR2 SQIVND (reference sequence). CDR3 sequence reads: CASSIGRTAPGAEAFF. The sequenced part of the CDR3 DNA is TGTGCCAGTAGTATAGGGAGGACGGCACCCGGGGCTGAA.

There are many counts of this clone. The read is 3 residues too short to cover the CDR3 end, so that end is filled in from the germline J gene. This sequence joins TRBV10-1 and TRBJ1-2; 8 nucleotides line up with TRBD1. The CDR3 runs to 14 residues. Germline CDR1 is WNHNN and CDR2 is SYGVQD (reference sequence). V gave up 2 bases and J gave up 2 bases; unmatched junction bases: 1. Incomplete CDR3 DNA: TGCGCCAGCAGTGAGGGACAGGGAAACTATGGC. This encodes CASSEGQGNYG. The CDR3 as a whole reads CASSEGQGNYGYTF.

This clone was detected a few times. With the read ending 3 residues before the CDR3 end, the germline J gene is used to fill in that end. V is TRBV19 and J is TRBJ2-5; 12 positions match TRBD2. CDR3 length equals 13 residues. V was pared by 9 bases and J by 2 bases, with 1 base of the junction left unmatched. The germline CDR1 and CDR2 sequences are LNHDA and SQIVND (reference sequence). The covered CDR3 bases are TGTGCCAGGGGGACTAGCGGGCAAGAGACC. Encoded protein: CARGTSGQET. The full CDR3 sequence reads CARGTSGQETQYF.

This clone was detected only a few times. The sequence runs out 3 residues before the end of the CDR3; the remainder is reconstructed from the germline J gene. J is TRBJ2-5 and V is TRBV18, with 7 positions matching TRBD1. Germline trimming cut 6 bases from V and 4 bases from J; bases unmatched to any gene: 5. Germline V gene lookup returns CDR1 KGHSH and CDR2 LQKENI. The CDR3 is 13 amino acids. The CDR3: CASSRQGVETQYF. The sequenced part of the CDR3 DNA is TGTGCCAGCTCCCGACAGGGAGTAGAGACC.

As concerns this clone: The read is 3 residues too short to cover the CDR3 end, so that end is filled in from the germline J gene. V gene TRBV6-2 or TRBV6-3 combines with J gene TRBJ2-2, with D tentatively TRBD2 (7 bases). V was cut by 10 bases and J by 4 bases, with 19 bases left in between. The CDR3 covers 15 residues. Looked up from germline, CDR1 is MNHEY and CDR2 is SVGEGT. The DNA read from the CDR3 is TGTGCCACCCGAGGAGGGGGGGGCCTCACCGGGGAG. Its translation is CATRGGGGLTGE. The full CDR3 protein is CATRGGGGLTGELFF.

This clone was counted between two and nine times. The sequenced fragment ends 3 residues before the CDR3 boundary, so the rest is inferred from the germline J gene. The chain joins TRBV6-2 or TRBV6-3 to TRBJ2-2; D not resolved. CDR1 MNHEY and CDR2 SVGEGT come from the germline V gene. V was shortened by 1 base and J by 5 bases, with 2 bases between the two germline ends. This CDR3 comprises 12 residues. CDR3 DNA (partial): TGTGCCAGCAGTTACTTAACCGGGGAG. It codes for CASSYLTGE. Given in full, the CDR3 is CASSYLTGELFF.

On this clone itself: The missing CDR3 end, 3 residues past where the read stops, is filled in from the germline J gene. V and J are TRBV7-2 and TRBJ2-3, with D tentatively TRBD1 or TRBD2 (5 bases each). The CDR3 has 15 residues. Trimming left V 1 base short and J 4 bases short, with 12 bases between. Germline values: CDR1 SGHTA, CDR2 FQGNSA. The sequenced CDR3 bases are TGTGCCAGCAGCTTAGGTCCAGGGAGCGCAGATACG. Its protein product is CASSLGPGSADT. The whole CDR3 reads CASSLGPGSADTQYF. Complete variable domain (other parts from reference TRBV7-2 and TRBJ2-3): GAGVSQSPSNKVTEKGKDVELRCDPISGHTALYWYRQSLGQGLEFLIYFQGNSAPDKSGLPSDRFSAERTGGSVSTLTIQRTQQEDSAVYLCASSLGPGSADTQYFGPGTRLTVL.

The covered CDR3 bases are TGTGCCAGAGGGGGAACAGGGACCACAGATACG. This codes for CARGGTGTTDT. The CDR3 reads in full as CARGGTGTTDTQYF. This chain uses TRBV2 with TRBJ2-3, with D perhaps TRBD1 (6 bases). The read terminates 3 residues before the CDR3 end, so the remaining end is supplied by the germline J gene. Per germline, CDR1 SNHLY and CDR2 FYNNEI. There are 14 residues in the CDR3. V lost 9 bases and J lost 2, with 15 bases in between.

Concerning this clone itself: The missing CDR3 end, 3 residues past where the read stops, is filled in from the germline J gene. This chain connects TRBV29-1 to TRBJ2-7; TRBD2 might be the D (6 bases). Germline CDR1 reads SQVTM; CDR2 reads ANQGSEA. Trimming left V 4 bases short and J 3 bases short, with 16 bases between. This CDR3 comprises 14 residues. CDR3 DNA (partial): TGCAGCGTTGCCACCGGGACTCCGGGCTACGAG. Protein sequence: CSVATGTPGYE. The full CDR3 protein is CSVATGTPGYEQYF.

This clone counts as medium-sized. The CDR3 end is not reached by the read, which stops 3 residues before it; the germline J gene fills it in. The chain combines TRBV29-1 with TRBJ2-1, with TRBD2 identical over 8 bases. Trimming took 7 bases from V and 8 from J; bases not matched to a gene: 7. The CDR3 is made up of 12 amino acids. Germline V lookup: CDR1 SQVTM, CDR2 ANQGSEA. This CDR3 is CSARVSGDEQFF. The CDR3 DNA, read in part, is TGCAGCGCCCGCGTTAGCGGGGATGAG.